This TCR beta chain derives from a study of T cell changes during pregnancy in multiple sclerosis. Germline V lookup: CDR1 SGHAT, CDR2 FQNNGV. Unmatched junction bases numbered 9, after V lost 5 bases and J lost 4 bases. The CDR3 is made up of 15 amino acids. The table came from immunoSEQ multiplex PCR; TCRdb's copy has only in-frame clones and leaves some out. In the table there are 80,000 to 95,000 clones, 90% to 95% of which are singletons. Material: peripheral blood, obtained in the second trimester of pregnancy. The receptor comes from a female donor with multiple sclerosis, enrolled in a pregnancy study. The rearrangement links TRBV11-2 to TRBJ2-5; TRBD2 agrees at 8 bases. The CDR3 loop is CASSLTKAGVETQYF. The CDR3 DNA reads as TGTGCCAGCAGCCTTACAAAAGCGGGAGTAGAGACCCAGTACTTC.